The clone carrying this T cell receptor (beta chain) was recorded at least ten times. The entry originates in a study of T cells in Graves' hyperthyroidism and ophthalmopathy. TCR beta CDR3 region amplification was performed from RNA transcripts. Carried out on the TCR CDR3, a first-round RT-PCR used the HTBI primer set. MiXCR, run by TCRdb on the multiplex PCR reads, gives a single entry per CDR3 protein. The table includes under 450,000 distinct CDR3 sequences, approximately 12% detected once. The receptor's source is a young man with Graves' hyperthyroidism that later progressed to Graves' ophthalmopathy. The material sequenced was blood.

The CDR3 loop reads CASSHRGRGYGYTF. In DNA form, the CDR3 reads TGTGCCAGCAGCCACCGCGGACGAGGCTATGGCTACACCTTC. The chain uses TRBV28 and TRBJ1-2; D is uncertain. Germline-derived CDR1 and CDR2 are MDHEN and SYDVKM. This CDR3 has 14 amino acids. The V end was cut by 6 bases, the J end by 4 bases, with 15 bases between.